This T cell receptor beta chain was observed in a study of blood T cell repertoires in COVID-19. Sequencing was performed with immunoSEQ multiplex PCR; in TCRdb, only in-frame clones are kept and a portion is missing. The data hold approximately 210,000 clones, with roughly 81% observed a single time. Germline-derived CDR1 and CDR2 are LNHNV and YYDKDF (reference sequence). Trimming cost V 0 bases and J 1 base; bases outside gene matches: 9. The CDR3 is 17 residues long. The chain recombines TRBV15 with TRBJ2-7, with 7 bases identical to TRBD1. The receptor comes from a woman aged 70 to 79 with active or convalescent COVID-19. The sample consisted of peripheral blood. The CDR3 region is CATSRDLRTGVSYEQYF. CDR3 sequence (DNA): TGTGCCACCAGCAGAGATCTTAGGACAGGCGTTTCCTACGAGCAGTACTTC.